These 20 T cell receptor beta chains originate from one sample sequenced in a study of cytomegalovirus exposure and HLA in healthy donors. 60 Vbeta and 13 Jbeta primers were used in PCR. Assay used: immunoSEQ multiplex PCR; TCRdb lists only in-frame clones, some missing. The sample has approximately 150,000 clones, roughly three quarters seen once. The material sequenced was PBMCs. These receptors all come from a female donor in good health and CMV-seronegative.

The chain couples TRBV5-1 to TRBJ2-5; D is ambiguous. The closer fit of TRBJ2-7 to the DNA end suggests the J call may be wrong. CDR3 length: 14 residues. From germline, CDR1 is SGHRS and CDR2 YFSETQ. CDR3: CASPPPLSSYEQYF. CDR3 DNA: TGCGCCAGCCCCCCCCCACTTAGCTCCTACGAGCAGTACTTC.

This chain joins TRBV18 and TRBJ2-5; 7 nucleotides match TRBD1. The CDR3 has 14 residues. V lost 4 bases, J lost 7 bases, and 9 bases stayed unmatched. Per the germline V gene, CDR1 is KGHSH and CDR2 is LQKENI. The CDR3 sequence: CASSLGQDGATQYF. The CDR3 DNA follows: TGTGCCAGCTCACTCGGACAGGACGGGGCGACCCAGTACTTC. Filled out from reference TRBV18 and TRBJ2-5, the complete variable domain reads NAGVMQNPRHLVRRRGQEARLRCSPMKGHSHVYWYRQLPEEGLKFMVYLQKENIIDESGMPKERFSAEFPKEGPSILRIQQVVRGDSAAYFCASSLGQDGATQYFGPGTRLLVL.

The chain recombines TRBV19 with TRBJ1-1; weak D call: TRBD1 (5 bases). The germline V and J ends were trimmed by 5 bases and 0 bases, with 16 bases remaining between them. This CDR3 comprises 16 residues. The germline CDR1 and CDR2 sequences are LNHDA and SQIVND (reference sequence). In DNA form, the CDR3 reads TGTGCCAGTAGTTCGGGACGGAGGGAAATGAACACTGAAGCTTTCTTT. Residues: CASSSGRREMNTEAFF.

Note on this clone: One end of the junction is discordant with germline, which a read error may explain. Other DNA sequences of this sample code for an identical CDR3. The gene calls are TRBV6-5 and TRBJ2-7; D perhaps matches TRBD1 (6 bases). Germline V gives CDR1 MNHEY, CDR2 SVGAGI. This CDR3 region has 14 residues. CDR3 protein: CASSGAVTGCEQYF. In DNA, the CDR3 is TGTGCCAGCAGTGGAGCCGTGACAGGCTGCGAGCAATACTTC.

The CDR3 here is CASSEGRGYGYTF. The CDR3 DNA reads as TGTGCCAGCAGTGAGGGCAGGGGCTACGGCTACACCTTC. The genes are TRBV2 and TRBJ1-2, with a weak D call TRBD1 (6 bases). The V end lost 3 bases, the J end lost 8 bases, and 13 bases lay between the germline ends. Germline-derived CDR1 and CDR2 are SNHLY and FYNNEI. The length of the CDR3 is 13 residues.

V gene TRBV4-2 combines with J gene TRBJ2-5, with TRBD2 matching over 10 bases. V lost 3 bases, J lost 2 bases, and 6 bases stayed unmatched. This CDR3 spans 16 amino acids. Germline V CDR1 and CDR2: LGHNA, YNFKEQ. CDR3 in amino acids: CASSQGRTSGQETQYF. The CDR3 bases are TGTGCCAGCAGCCAGGGGAGGACTAGCGGACAAGAGACCCAGTACTTC.

The V and J genes are TRBV28 and TRBJ1-5; 8 nucleotides line up with TRBD1. Germline V gene lookup returns CDR1 MDHEN and CDR2 SYDVKM. This CDR3 comprises 16 residues. V lost 1 base and J lost 4; bases outside the gene matches: 6. The CDR3 DNA is TGTGCCAGCAGTTTATCCAGGGGGCTGGGAAATCAGCCCCAGCATTTT. The encoded protein is CASSLSRGLGNQPQHF.

The chain recombines TRBV5-1 with TRBJ2-1, with 11 bases fitting TRBD2. V trimming: 1 base; J trimming: 3 bases; junction bases outside the gene matches: 12. The CDR3 covers 19 residues. CDR1 is SGHRS, CDR2 YFSETQ, per germline. CDR3 loop: CASSLNVASGRLNYNEQFF. CDR3 nucleotides: TGCGCCAGCAGCTTGAACGTTGCTAGCGGGAGGCTAAACTACAATGAGCAGTTCTTC.

V is TRBV5-4 and J is TRBJ1-2, with unresolved D. Per germline, CDR1 SGHNT and CDR2 YYREEE (reference sequence). This CDR3 region has 14 residues. V gave up 2 bases and J gave up 8 bases, with 16 bases separating them. The CDR3 spells CASSFPAAPLGYTF. The DNA of the CDR3 is TGTGCCAGCAGCTTTCCGGCGGCCCCATTAGGCTACACCTTC.

The chain is built from TRBV10-3 and TRBJ2-7; 8 nucleotides align to TRBD1. J gave up 9 bases and V 0 bases, and 10 bases lay outside the gene matches. CDR1 is ENHRY, CDR2 SYGVKD, per germline. This CDR3 is built from 15 residues. CDR3 nucleotides: TGTGCCATCAGTGAGTCGATTATGGACAGGGAGGCGCAGTACTTC. Protein product: CAISESIMDREAQYF.

V usage is TRBV27 and J usage is TRBJ1-6, with 8 bases fitting TRBD1. With 9 bases clipped from V and 4 bases from J, the junction kept 2 bases outside the gene matches. CDR3 length: 13 residues. Germline CDR1 reads MNHEY; CDR2 reads SMNVEV (reference sequence). The CDR3 DNA reads as TGTGCCAGTCGGACAGGGTATAATTCACCCCTCCACTTT. Its translation is CASRTGYNSPLHF.

The chain couples TRBV7-8 to TRBJ2-7, with 8 bases matching TRBD2. The CDR3 is made up of 18 amino acids. Germline V gene lookup returns CDR1 SGHVS and CDR2 FQNEAQ. The V gene end was trimmed by 1 base and the J gene end by 1 base; junction bases not matched to a gene: 12. The CDR3 loop is CASSLVSGYGTSSYEQYF. Written as DNA, the CDR3 is TGTGCCAGCAGCTTAGTTTCTGGCTACGGGACTAGTTCCTACGAGCAGTACTTC.

The J gene is TRBJ1-2, the V gene TRBV29-1; perhaps TRBD1 as D (5 bases). There are 11 residues in the CDR3. The V and J ends lost 7 bases and 4 bases respectively, with 10 bases between them. Germline V gives CDR1 SQVTM, CDR2 ANQGSEA. In DNA, the CDR3 is TGCAGCGGAACAGGACGCTATGGCTACACCTTC. Translating gives CSGTGRYGYTF.

The chain employs TRBV6-1 and TRBJ2-2; TRBD1 is a possible D gene (6 bases). Germline CDR1 reads MNHNS; CDR2 reads SASEGT. The V end lost 6 bases, the J end lost 13 bases, and 24 bases lay between the germline ends. The CDR3 sequence is 15 residues long. CDR3 in DNA: TGTGCCAGCAGGGCACAGGGAATAGTACGGGGATCGCTGTTTTTT. Translating gives CASRAQGIVRGSLFF.

The J gene is TRBJ1-1, the V gene TRBV2, with no clear D. Germline assignment: CDR1 SNHLY and CDR2 FYNNEI. V dropped 4 bases and J dropped 7 bases, with 10 bases sitting between them. The CDR3 extends over 12 amino acids. CDR3 nucleotides: TGTGCCAGCAGTGGGCCAAGATTTGAAGCTTTCTTT. This translates into CASSGPRFEAFF.

The sample holds one count of this clone. The chain links TRBV7-3 to TRBJ2-7, with D unresolved. The CDR3 is made up of 13 amino acids. Germline loops: CDR1 SGHTA, CDR2 FQGTGA. Trimming took off 5 bases at V and 1 base at J, with 9 bases between the two ends. CDR3 bases: TGTGCCAGCAGCCAGGCGCAGTCCTACGAGCAGTACTTC. Protein product: CASSQAQSYEQYF.

The chain has TRBV4-2 and TRBJ2-1; the match to TRBD2 covers 13 bases. The CDR3 sequence is 17 residues long. The germline V gene has CDR1 LGHNA and CDR2 YNFKEQ. The V segment lost 0 bases and the J segment 6 bases; nucleotides outside the gene matches: 5. The CDR3 here is CASSQDGTSGKFNEQFF. Here the CDR3 DNA reads TGTGCCAGCAGCCAAGATGGGACTAGCGGGAAGTTCAATGAGCAGTTCTTC.

This clone was detected once. V usage is TRBV13 and J usage is TRBJ2-1; D perhaps matches TRBD2 (6 bases). The V gene lost 5 bases and the J gene lost 7 bases, with 15 bases spanning the gap. Per the germline V gene, CDR1 is PRHDT and CDR2 is FYEKMQ (reference sequence). The length of the CDR3 is 14 residues. The CDR3 region is CASSPRTGTNEQFF. DNA of the CDR3: TGTGCCAGCAGCCCCCGGACGGGGACTAATGAGCAGTTCTTC.

The rearrangement uses TRBV10-3 and TRBJ2-1; 8 bases line up with TRBD2. Trimming took 10 bases from V and 5 from J; bases not matched to a gene: 10. There are 14 residues in the CDR3. Germline CDR1 and CDR2: ENHRY and SYGVKD. The CDR3 coding sequence is TGTGCCACCAGACCTAGCGGGCCTAACAATGAGCAGTTCTTC. Protein product: CATRPSGPNNEQFF.

This chain links TRBV28 with TRBJ1-6, with 8 bases lining up with TRBD1. V lost 6 bases and J lost 10; bases outside the gene matches: 11. CDR3 length equals 15 residues. CDR1 is MDHEN and CDR2 is SYDVKM in the germline V gene. The CDR3 sequence: CASRLPAGGTSPLHF. Here the CDR3 DNA reads TGTGCCAGCAGGCTCCCAGCAGGGGGCACGTCACCCCTCCACTTT.